The clone carrying this T cell receptor beta chain was detected once. This table comes from immunoSEQ multiplex PCR, and its TCRdb copy is limited to in-frame clones, with some not included. The repertoire holds fewer than 3 million clones, with around 92% as singletons. The data originate from a study of shared clonotypes between healthy human individuals. This clonotype was obtained from a man aged 18 to 30 in good health. Some clones in this sample may be carry-over from other donors' samples. The source material was naive CD4+ T cells from PBMCs. Subset of the sample: CD45RA+ positively selected.

The DNA of the CDR3 is TGCGCCAGCAGCGCTGTAGGACAGGGGAATAGGGTCGGGGAGCTGTTTTTT. It yields the protein CASSAVGQGNRVGELFF. This chain uses TRBV4-1 with TRBJ2-2, with 9 bases fitting TRBD1. V was clipped by 5 bases and J by 7 bases; unmatched bases: 14. This CDR3 region has 17 residues. Looked up from germline, CDR1 is MGHRA and CDR2 is YSYEKL.